The 31 T cell receptor beta chains presented below share a single source sample, sequenced in a study of CD8 T cells in Susac syndrome. An amount of RNA that ranged from roughly 0.5 to 1 ug was reverse transcribed with random hexamers. TCRdb re-analysed the immunoSEQ multiplex PCR reads in MiXCR, keeping a single row per CDR3 protein. The table lists some 180,000 distinct CDR3 sequences, around 93% of them singletons. Sequenced: CD4+ T cells from PBMCs. These TCRs come from a human donor in good health.

The chain employs TRBV15 and TRBJ1-2, with a possible D match to TRBD1 (5 bases). The germline V and J ends were trimmed by 1 base and 3 bases, with 9 bases remaining between them. This CDR3 is 14 amino acids long. CDR1 is LNHNV, CDR2 YYDKDF, per germline (reference sequence). The CDR3 nucleotides read TGTGCCACCAGCAGAGGTGGGGCCGACTATGGCTACACCTTC. This gives the protein CATSRGGADYGYTF.

V is TRBV2 and J is TRBJ1-2; D unclear. The germline V and J ends were trimmed by 4 bases and 5 bases, with 14 bases remaining between them. The germline CDR1 and CDR2 sequences are SNHLY and FYNNEI. This CDR3 has 14 residues. The CDR3 sequence is CASSAALRGYGYTF. The CDR3 bases are TGTGCCAGCAGTGCTGCGCTCCGAGGGTATGGCTACACCTTC.

The rearrangement uses TRBV24-1 and TRBJ1-1; D possibly corresponds to TRBD1 (6 bases). The CDR3 contains 13 residues. V gave up 3 bases and J gave up 9 bases, with 13 bases separating them. CDR1 is KGHDR and CDR2 is SFDVKD in the germline V gene. This CDR3 is CATSDRGGAQAFF. The CDR3 region has the DNA TGTGCCACCAGTGATCGAGGGGGGGCACAAGCTTTCTTT.

This chain connects TRBV28 to TRBJ2-3; tentatively, D is TRBD2 (6 bases). V was clipped by 6 bases and J by 5 bases, with 15 bases between them. CDR3 length: 14 amino acids. CDR1 and CDR2 (germline): MDHEN, SYDVKM. CDR3 in amino acids: CASSRAGGRDTQYF. The DNA for the CDR3 is TGTGCCAGCAGCCGGGCCGGGGGTAGAGATACGCAGTATTTT.

The chain combines TRBV6-1 with TRBJ1-1; unclear D gene. V was trimmed by 8 bases and J by 1 base, leaving 11 bases between them. This CDR3 comprises 13 residues. Germline CDR1 is MNHNS and CDR2 is SASEGT. CDR3 in amino acids: CASAITANTEAFF. The CDR3 coding sequence is TGTGCCAGCGCCATTACAGCGAACACTGAAGCTTTCTTT.

This clonotype was counted a few times. The gene calls are TRBV2 and TRBJ2-2, with D perhaps matching TRBD2 (6 bases). Trimming removed 7 bases at V and 1 base at J, with 10 bases between. Germline V gene data show CDR1 as SNHLY and CDR2 as FYNNEI. CDR3 length: 14 residues. The CDR3 DNA follows: TGTGCCAGCACCCTTAGCGGGAACACCGGGGAGCTGTTTTTT. This translates into CASTLSGNTGELFF.

The rearrangement joins TRBV3-1 to TRBJ2-3; the D gene could be TRBD1 or TRBD2 (5 bases each). The germline gives CDR1 LGHDT, CDR2 YNNKEL (reference sequence). The V and J ends lost 1 base and 2 bases respectively, with 10 bases between them. The length of the CDR3 is 15 residues. CDR3 region: CASSQVRGPTDTQYF. Here the CDR3 DNA reads TGTGCCAGCAGCCAAGTTCGGGGACCCACAGATACGCAGTATTTT.

The chain employs TRBV5-1 and TRBJ2-5; TRBD2 matches 12 bases. V lost 4 bases to trimming and J lost 4 bases; unmatched junction nucleotides: 14. This CDR3 contains 18 residues. Per the germline V gene, CDR1 is SGHRS and CDR2 is YFSETQ. CDR3 amino acids: CASSVLPGLAGSGETQYF. The CDR3 bases are TGCGCCAGCAGCGTACTTCCGGGACTAGCGGGTAGCGGAGAGACCCAGTACTTC.

The chain recombines TRBV6-5 with TRBJ2-1; possibly TRBD2 for D (6 bases). V lost 7 bases and J 8 bases, leaving 21 bases between the germline ends. Germline V lookup: CDR1 MNHEY, CDR2 SVGAGI. The CDR3 sequence is 15 residues long. The CDR3 reads CASTKQGARRDEQFF. DNA of the CDR3: TGTGCCAGCACCAAGCAGGGCGCCCGGAGGGATGAGCAGTTCTTC.

The CDR3 DNA is TGTGCCAGTAGTATTCCGAGCCGGCGGGTGGGCAATCAGCCCCAGCATTTT. Amino acids: CASSIPSRRVGNQPQHF. The chain employs TRBV19 and TRBJ1-5, with no clear D. V was cut by 3 bases and J by 2 bases, with 17 bases left in between. This CDR3 is 17 amino acids long. Germline CDR1 reads LNHDA; CDR2 reads SQIVND (reference sequence).

The chain couples TRBV24-1 to TRBJ2-4; D may match TRBD1 or TRBD2 (6 bases each). Germline CDR1 reads KGHDR; CDR2 reads SFDVKD. The CDR3 is 19 residues long. The V end lost 7 bases, the J end lost 0 bases, and 24 bases lay between the germline ends. The CDR3 DNA follows: TGTGCCACCAGCCTCCTCCGGGGGCTGGGAACCCCAGCCAAAAACATTCAGTACTTC. It encodes CATSLLRGLGTPAKNIQYF.

This clonotype was seen more than once but under ten times. The chain employs TRBV12-3 or TRBV12-4 and TRBJ2-2; maybe TRBD2 (5 bases). This CDR3 is 13 amino acids long. Between the trimmed V and J ends, which lost 2 bases and 5 bases, there was a span of 6 bases. The CDR3 bases are TGTGCCAGCAGTTTAAGGAGGACCGGGGAGCTGTTTTTT. Protein: CASSLRRTGELFF.

The V and J genes are TRBV3-1 and TRBJ1-2; D may be TRBD1 (6 bases). V lost 2 bases and J lost 6, with 16 bases in between. Looked up from germline, CDR1 is LGHDT and CDR2 is YNNKEL (reference sequence). This CDR3 has 15 residues. CDR3 DNA: TGTGCCAGCAGCCAACTCTCAGGGGCTGGGAATGGCTACACCTTC. This codes for CASSQLSGAGNGYTF.

This sequence joins TRBV12-3 or TRBV12-4 and TRBJ1-2; weak D call: TRBD1 (5 bases). CDR3 length equals 14 residues. The V end lost 1 base, the J end lost 3 bases, and 9 bases lay between the germline ends. The CDR3 protein is CASSLEDIDYGYTF. CDR3 in DNA: TGTGCCAGCAGTTTAGAGGACATAGACTATGGCTACACCTTC.

This chain connects TRBV5-1 to TRBJ2-5; TRBD2 agrees at 8 bases. V lost 7 bases, J lost 4 bases, and 21 bases stayed unmatched. Germline CDR1 is SGHRS and CDR2 is YFSETQ. The CDR3 has 18 amino acids. The CDR3 coding sequence is TGCGCCAGCGTCGGGGGGGCACTTGCCGGCCCCGACCTAGAGACCCAGTACTTC. Protein product: CASVGGALAGPDLETQYF.

The chain uses TRBV29-1 and TRBJ1-2; 8 positions agree with TRBD1. J was trimmed by 6 bases and V by 7 bases; bases with no gene match: 4. Germline V lookup: CDR1 SQVTM, CDR2 ANQGSEA. This CDR3 region has 11 residues. In DNA, the CDR3 is TGCAGCGCCACAGGGGGAAATGGCTACACCTTC. Translating gives CSATGGNGYTF. The variable domain in full, with the rest retrieved from reference TRBV29-1 and TRBJ1-2, is SAVISQKPSRDICQRGTSLTIQCQVDSQVTMMFWYRQQPGQSLTLIATANQGSEATYESGFVIDKFPISRPNLTFSTLTVSNMSPEDSSIYLCSATGGNGYTFGSGTRLTVV.

This chain links TRBV9 with TRBJ2-3; D possibly matches TRBD1 or TRBD2 (6 bases each). Germline CDR1 and CDR2: SGDLS and YYNGEE. The CDR3 consists of 16 residues. The ends were cut back, 3 bases at V and 6 bases at J, with 20 bases in the middle. CDR3 coding DNA: TGTGCCAGCAGCGCCGGGGGTAGGGGGGCAAGGGATACGCAGTATTTT. The encoded protein is CASSAGGRGARDTQYF.

The J gene is TRBJ2-7, the V gene TRBV7-9, with a tentative D call TRBD2 (6 bases). This CDR3 comprises 15 residues. Trimming left V 5 bases short and J 6 bases short, with 20 bases between. CDR1 and CDR2 (germline): SEHNR, FQNEAQ (reference sequence). This chain's CDR3 is CASSPPGLSPGEQYV. The CDR3 DNA reads TGTGCCAGCAGCCCACCGGGACTGTCCCCCGGCGAGCAGTACGTC.

The V call is TRBV14, the J call TRBJ2-3; D remains unclear. Germline lookup yields CDR1 SGHDN and CDR2 FVKESK. The CDR3 totals 13 residues. V was pared by 6 bases and J by 0 bases, with 7 bases between. The CDR3 loop is CASRITSTDTQYF. CDR3 bases: TGTGCCAGCAGAATTACGAGCACAGATACGCAGTATTTT.

Concerning this clonotype itself: Relative to the germline gene, one junction end is altered; a read error may explain this. The chain links TRBV20-1 to TRBJ2-6; 12 bases line up with TRBD1. From germline, CDR1 is DFQATT and CDR2 SNEGSKA (reference sequence). This CDR3 region has 16 residues. CDR3 sequence: CSAPGTGGSRANVLTF. In DNA, the CDR3 is TGCAGTGCTCCCGGGACAGGGGGCTCTCGGGCCAACGTCCTGACTTTC.

The V gene is TRBV24-1, the J gene TRBJ2-1; the D gene is possibly TRBD2 (7 bases). CDR3 length equals 16 residues. Germline CDR1 reads KGHDR; CDR2 reads SFDVKD. The V and J ends lost 1 base and 4 bases respectively, with 13 bases between them. As DNA, the CDR3 is TGTGCCACCAGTGATTTAAGGGGGGGGTCTTACAATGAGCAGTTCTTC. Its translation is CATSDLRGGSYNEQFF.

This clonotype was observed once. The chain links TRBV10-3 to TRBJ2-5; D is possibly TRBD1 (6 bases). In germline, CDR1 is ENHRY, CDR2 SYGVKD. V shed 4 bases and J shed 5 bases, with 20 bases lying between them. CDR3 length: 16 residues. CDR3 DNA: TGTGCCATCAGTGGTCAGGGGCTCCGAGAGAGGGAGACCCAGTACTTC. It specifies CAISGQGLRERETQYF.

The genes are TRBV6-1 and TRBJ2-6, with unresolved D. Germline loops: CDR1 MNHNS, CDR2 SASEGT. The V end was cut by 6 bases, the J end by 4 bases, with 25 bases between. The CDR3 is 19 amino acids. The CDR3 sequence: CASRNPSRTGMLGANVLTF. CDR3 nucleotides: TGTGCCAGCAGAAACCCCTCCCGGACCGGAATGTTAGGGGCCAACGTCCTGACTTTC.

The chain has TRBV20-1 and TRBJ2-1; D is unresolved. The CDR3 consists of 12 residues. The V and J ends lost 6 bases and 7 bases respectively, with 13 bases between them. The V gene's germline CDR1 is DFQATT and CDR2 SNEGSKA (reference sequence). The CDR3 DNA reads as TGCAGTGCCTCGTGGCTGGGGAATGAGCAGTTCTTC. Translated: CSASWLGNEQFF.

The chain is built from TRBV4-3 and TRBJ1-2; a possible D gene is TRBD1 (5 bases). Trimming removed 4 bases at V and 7 bases at J, with 19 bases between. CDR1 and CDR2 from the germline V gene are LGHNA and YSLEER. This CDR3 is built from 15 residues. CDR3 protein: CASSLEDNRRTGYTF. The CDR3 region has the DNA TGCGCCAGCAGCCTAGAGGACAACCGGAGGACTGGCTACACCTTC.

V and J are TRBV20-1 and TRBJ2-3; 10 nucleotides line up with TRBD2. V dropped 2 bases and J dropped 4; count of bases not matched to a gene: 9. CDR3 size: 16 residues. Germline CDR1 is DFQATT and CDR2 is SNEGSKA (reference sequence). The CDR3 sequence is CSARLQSGGASDTQYF. The CDR3 nucleotides read TGCAGTGCTAGACTACAAAGCGGGGGGGCATCAGATACGCAGTATTTT.

The chain is built from TRBV14 and TRBJ2-7; 7 bases map to TRBD1. J gave up 4 bases and V 4 bases, and 4 bases lay outside the gene matches. CDR1 is SGHDN and CDR2 is FVKESK in the germline V gene. There are 13 residues in the CDR3. CDR3 in DNA: TGTGCCAGCAGCCCTCCGGGACAGTACGAGCAGTACTTC. This sequence encodes CASSPPGQYEQYF.

The chain combines TRBV3-1 with TRBJ2-5; 10 bases match TRBD2. The germline V gene encodes CDR1 LGHDT and CDR2 YNNKEL (reference sequence). The CDR3 contains 17 residues. The V and J ends lost 0 bases and 4 bases, in that order; junction bases with no gene match: 8. Here the CDR3 reads CASSQERWGTSVETQYF. The CDR3 bases are TGTGCCAGCAGCCAAGAAAGATGGGGGACTAGCGTAGAGACCCAGTACTTC.

The chain uses TRBV2 and TRBJ1-1; tentative D call: TRBD1 (5 bases). The germline gives CDR1 SNHLY, CDR2 FYNNEI. Trimming cost V 6 bases and J 1 base, with 15 bases left between them. This CDR3 contains 15 residues. The CDR3 region has the DNA TGTGCCAGCAGGGTGGGCAGGGAGCGGAACACTGAAGCTTTCTTT. Amino acids: CASRVGRERNTEAFF.

This chain uses TRBV7-9 with TRBJ1-1, with D maybe TRBD1 (5 bases). Trimming pared 1 base from V and 5 bases from J, leaving 11 bases between. Per the germline V gene, CDR1 is SEHNR and CDR2 is FQNEAQ (reference sequence). CDR3 length: 14 residues. The CDR3 loop is CASSLDGGKTEAFF. The CDR3, as DNA: TGTGCCAGCAGCTTAGATGGGGGGAAGACTGAAGCTTTCTTT.

CDR3 protein: CSARGGHRGTEAFF. The DNA for the CDR3 is TGCAGTGCTAGAGGCGGACACCGAGGTACTGAAGCTTTCTTT. The chain uses TRBV20-1 and TRBJ1-1, with D tentatively TRBD1 (5 bases). The germline V gene encodes CDR1 DFQATT and CDR2 SNEGSKA (reference sequence). This CDR3 is built from 14 residues. The V end lost 1 base, the J end lost 5 bases, and 14 bases lay between the germline ends.